This record covers a single TCR beta chain. Its antigen is not yet known. No quality values exist for individual bases; no much larger clone is one base distant. Donors of the sequenced samples were patients with active juvenile idiopathic arthritis. Sorting was carried out immediately after cells were thawed, and dead cells were excluded with Live/Dead Fixable Near-IR Stain. This entry is derived from a study of circulating and synovial CD4+ cells in juvenile arthritis (dated by TCRdb to between 2012 and 2015). Regarding the research as a whole: Within each patient, the study compared the TCRbeta CDR3 repertoires of three groups: circulating HLA-DR+ CD4 T cells, bulk blood CD4 T cells, and synovial CD4 T cells. The goal of repertoire sequencing was to confirm that a circulating synovial-like CD4 T cell subset was enriched in synovial clonotypes. What the research found in general, with its limitations: The difference between circulating pathogenic-like lymphocytes and bulk blood T cells was not detected by traditional Vbeta family usage analysis. Lower diversity was observed in synovial and circulating pathogenic-like lymphocyte repertoires than in bulk blood CD4 repertoires, and some CPL samples were found to be as oligoclonal as synovium. Because overlap with synovium rose as sequencing depth increased, the measured fractions of shared clonotypes likely underestimated the overlap of the full repertoire. Circulating pathogenic-like lymphocytes were found to cluster with synovial T cells, and a substantially higher fraction of CDR3 sequences was shared with synovium by circulating pathogenic-like lymphocytes than by bulk blood. Because CPL samples and bulk blood CD4 samples differed in T cell genome counts by at least an order of magnitude, sample-size effects were addressed.

The method behind the library was the immunoSEQ multiplex PCR assay. TCRbeta CDR3 sequencing was carried out by an external provider as a commercial service. In the source study's methods: The analyses used productive nucleotide sequences together with amino acid sequences obtained by in silico translation. Diversity was measured with Renyi entropy across alpha values, using the median of 200 repeated subsamples to equalise sample size. Pairwise repertoire distance was calculated as one minus the Chao-modified Jaccard index to correct for under-sampling and was used for clustering. Frequency-weighted overlap with synovial clonotypes was calculated over 200 sample sizes with 200 draws without replacement at each size, and the overlap was reported at the size of the smaller sample. The table was pulled from immuneACCESS by TCRdb, which kept in-frame rearrangements only. Such tables lose some clones; where checked, under half of the loss comes from unresolved V genes, and the rest has no known cause. D and trimming come from the DNA, and the V and J calls and clone size come from that table. A total of 30,000 to 40,000 clones appear in this sample, 90% to 95% of them only once. Around 0.68% of the sample is in the top ten clones.

The cysteine opens and the phenylalanine closes a CDR3 of 14 amino acids. The retained sequence is limited to the CDR3, 42 bases, with the frame set at the first base. CDR1 and CDR2, looked up from the germline V gene (reference sequence), are MNHNY and SVGAGI. The V and J ends are trimmed by 7 bases and 2 bases, leaving 13 bases between them. The sequencing input was CD4+ T cells from blood. This chain joins TRBV6-6 to TRBJ2-3; the D gene remains uncertain. The sequence derives from a human donor with juvenile idiopathic arthritis. The DNA is as follows: TGTGCCAGCAACAACCAACTAACCACAGATACGCAGTATTTT. The resulting protein is CASNNQLTTDTQYF.